The rows below give T cell receptor beta chains drawn from one sample of a study of circulating and synovial CD4+ cells in juvenile arthritis. Clones were read by immunoSEQ multiplex PCR, and TCRdb kept only the in-frame ones, dropping some. This sample yields 2,700 or so clones, of which 88% are seen a single time; approximately 3.5% belongs to the top ten. The specimen sequenced was HLA-DR+ CD4+ T cells from blood. These receptors were obtained from a human donor with juvenile idiopathic arthritis. CDR3s include the opening cysteine and the closing phenylalanine or tryptophan.

J,V,CDR3
TRBJ1-2,TRBV30,CAWTDGGAGNGYTF
TRBJ2-5,TRBV5-6,CASSGGLETQYF
TRBJ2-7,TRBV2,CASSSTGAYEQYF
TRBJ1-4,TRBV25-1,CASSESTGGREKLFF
TRBJ1-2,TRBV18,CASSPPVPDNYGYTF
TRBJ1-1,TRBV6-6,CASSYGGSFARGAFF
TRBJ1-6,TRBV5-4,CASSPDGGTGSPLHF
TRBJ2-1,TRBV2,CASRGTENYNEQFF
TRBJ2-5,TRBV7-9,CASSLGRKETQYF
TRBJ2-2,TRBV9,CASSSRTSGYNTGELFF
TRBJ1-1,TRBV29-1,CSVEPGQGSEAFF
TRBJ1-2,TRBV6-1,CASSERARGDGYTF
TRBJ2-5,TRBV5-1,CASSVGLAGVEETQYF
TRBJ2-2,TRBV6-6,CASSLYTGELFF
TRBJ1-2,TRBV12-5,CASGLGLPNYGYTF
TRBJ2-5,TRBV2,CASSTQGGQKPYQETQYF
TRBJ1-1,TRBV25-1,CASSESGQMNTEAFF
TRBJ2-5,TRBV11-3,CASSGARGETQYF
TRBJ1-5,TRBV6-5,CASSSGGQAQHF
TRBJ2-3,TRBV5-1,CASSLGVGTGGDDTQYF
TRBJ2-1,TRBV5-4,CASSQPSGISSYNEQFF
TRBJ1-1,TRBV9,CASSVGGSAEAFF